This T cell receptor (beta chain) stems from a study of cytomegalovirus exposure and HLA in healthy donors. 13 Jbeta primers and 60 Vbeta primers were used for the PCR. Sequencing was performed with immunoSEQ multiplex PCR; in TCRdb, only in-frame clones are kept and a portion is missing. The sample has under 200,000 clones, 70% to 90% seen once. The CDR3 runs 15 residues. Germline CDR1 is SGHRS and CDR2 is YFSETQ. Trimming left V 4 bases short and J 7 bases short, with 20 bases between. Broader study findings: In the analysis, some V segments, TRBV6-2 and TRBV6-3 included, were excluded as indistinguishable. The study put 150 or so TCR beta chains on its list as cytomegalovirus-associated. Links to common viral pathogens appeared, in a later analysis, for several of the most significant clusters. When analyzed later, a missense DCLRE1C variant was found to be linked to TCR beta V- and J-gene trimming.

To note about this clone: The antigen is not known.

The chain recombines TRBV5-1 with TRBJ1-1; possibly TRBD1 for D (5 bases). The sample was PBMCs. This TCR was recovered from a man younger than 35 in good health and CMV-seropositive. The CDR3, as DNA: TGCGCCAGCAGCCCTGGCGGGGCTCGAGGCGGTGAAGCTTTCTTT. Amino acids: CASSPGGARGGEAFF.